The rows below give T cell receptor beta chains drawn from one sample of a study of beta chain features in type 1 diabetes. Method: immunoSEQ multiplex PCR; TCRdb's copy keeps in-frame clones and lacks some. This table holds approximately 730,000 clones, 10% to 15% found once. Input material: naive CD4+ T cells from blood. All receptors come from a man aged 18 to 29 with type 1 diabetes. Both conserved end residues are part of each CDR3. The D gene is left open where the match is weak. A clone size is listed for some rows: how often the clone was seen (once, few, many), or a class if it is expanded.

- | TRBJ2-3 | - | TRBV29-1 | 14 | CSVRTALGTDTQYF | TGCAGCGTTCGGACGGCGCTGGGCACAGATACGCAGTATTTT
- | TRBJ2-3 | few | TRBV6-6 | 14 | CASSYSGRADTQYF | TGTGCCAGCAGTTACTCGGGTCGGGCAGATACGCAGTATTTT
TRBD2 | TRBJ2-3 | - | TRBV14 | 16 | CASSQEGRGGPDTQYF | TGTGCCAGCAGCCAAGAGGGGCGCGGGGGACCAGATACGCAGTATTTT
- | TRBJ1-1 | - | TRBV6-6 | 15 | CASLGWGIMNTEAFF | TGTGCCAGCTTGGGGTGGGGAATCATGAACACTGAAGCTTTCTTT
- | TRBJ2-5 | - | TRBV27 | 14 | CASSPGQLGETQYF | TGTGCCAGCAGTCCAGGACAGCTTGGGGAGACCCAGTACTTC
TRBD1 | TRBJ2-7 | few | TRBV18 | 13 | CASSGQGDGEQYF | TGTGCCAGCTCGGGACAGGGGGATGGCGAGCAGTACTTC
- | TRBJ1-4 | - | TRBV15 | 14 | CATTPGPTGEKLFF | TGTGCCACCACCCCAGGGCCTACCGGGGAAAAACTGTTTTTT
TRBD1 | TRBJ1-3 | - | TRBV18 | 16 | CASSRGTGHSGNTIYF | TGTGCCAGCTCACGAGGGACAGGCCACTCTGGAAACACCATATATTTT
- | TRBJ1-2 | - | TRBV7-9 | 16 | CASSLSSRAPNYGYTF | TGTGCCAGCAGCTTGAGCAGTCGAGCCCCTAACTATGGCTACACCTTC
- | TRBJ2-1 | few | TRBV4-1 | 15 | CASSRYQVGGNEQFF | TGCGCCAGCAGCCGCTACCAAGTGGGGGGCAATGAGCAGTTCTTC
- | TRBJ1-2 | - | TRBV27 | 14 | CASSNGAANYGYTF | TGTGCCAGCAGTAACGGGGCAGCTAACTATGGCTACACCTTC
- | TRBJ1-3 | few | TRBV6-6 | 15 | CASTLRRGSGNTIYF | TGTGCCAGCACCCTTCGTAGGGGCTCTGGAAACACCATATATTTT
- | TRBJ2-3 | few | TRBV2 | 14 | CASSGRGDEDTQYF | TGTGCCAGCAGTGGAAGGGGTGACGAAGATACGCAGTATTTT
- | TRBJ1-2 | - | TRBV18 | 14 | CASSPKPPVSGYTF | TGTGCCAGCTCACCAAAGCCACCCGTCTCTGGCTACACCTTC